The 3 T cell receptor beta chains presented below share a single source sample, sequenced in a study of T-cell reconstitution after alpha-beta-depleted transplantation in children. Library preparation (for TCRbeta) was performed with unique molecular identifiers. MiXCR, applied by TCRdb to the PCR reads, yields one record per CDR3 protein. The top ten hold approximately 1% of the sample, which has about 640,000 distinct CDR3 sequences, 16% seen once. Sequenced here: PBMCs from the stem cell graft donor, sampled from the stem cell graft. Receptor source: a human donor who donated a stem cell graft to a child with acute myeloid leukemia.

This clonotype was counted many times. This chain connects TRBV20-1 to TRBJ2-3; D is undetermined. The germline V gene encodes CDR1 DFQATT and CDR2 SNEGSKA (reference sequence). V lost 7 bases to trimming and J lost 6 bases, with 14 bases between them. This CDR3 is 12 amino acids long. In nucleotides, the CDR3 is TGCAGTGTCCTAGTCGATAGGGATACGCAGTATTTT. Translation gives CSVLVDRDTQYF.

This clonotype was counted ten times or more. V usage is TRBV5-1 and J usage is TRBJ2-1; D ambiguous. Per the germline V gene, CDR1 is SGHRS and CDR2 is YFSETQ. The ends were cut back, 1 base at V and 6 bases at J, with 11 bases in the middle. The CDR3 loop spans 14 amino acids. CDR3: CASSLKVGSNEQFF. The CDR3 DNA sequence: TGCGCCAGCAGCTTGAAGGTTGGCAGCAATGAGCAGTTCTTC.

This clonotype has at least ten counts. The chain recombines TRBV7-2 with TRBJ2-3; D uncertain. CDR1 is SGHTA and CDR2 is FQGNSA in the germline V gene. There are 11 residues in the CDR3. V gave up 4 bases and J gave up 7 bases, with 6 bases separating them. The CDR3 DNA reads TGTGCCAGCAGCTACGGTAATACGCAGTATTTT. Translating gives CASSYGNTQYF.